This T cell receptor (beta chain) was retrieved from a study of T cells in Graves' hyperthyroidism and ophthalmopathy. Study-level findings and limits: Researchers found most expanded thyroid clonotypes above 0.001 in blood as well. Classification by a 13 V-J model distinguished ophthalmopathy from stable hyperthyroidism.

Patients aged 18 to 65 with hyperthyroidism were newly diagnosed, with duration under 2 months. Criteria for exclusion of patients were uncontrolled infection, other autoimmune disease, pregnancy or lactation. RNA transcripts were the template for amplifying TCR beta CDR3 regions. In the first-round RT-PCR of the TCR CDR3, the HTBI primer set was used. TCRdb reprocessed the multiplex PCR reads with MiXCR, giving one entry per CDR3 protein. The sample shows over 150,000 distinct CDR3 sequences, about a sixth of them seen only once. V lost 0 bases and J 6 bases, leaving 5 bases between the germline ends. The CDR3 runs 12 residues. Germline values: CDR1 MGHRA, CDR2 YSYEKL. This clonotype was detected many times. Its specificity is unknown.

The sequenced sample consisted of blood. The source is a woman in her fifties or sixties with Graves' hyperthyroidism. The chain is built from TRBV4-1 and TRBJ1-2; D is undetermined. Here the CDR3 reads CASSQEKDGYTF. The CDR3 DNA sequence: TGCGCCAGCAGCCAAGAAAAGGATGGCTACACCTTC.